The 16 T cell receptor beta chains reported below all come from one sample, sequenced in a study of breast tumors, draining lymph nodes, adjacent tissues. TCRdb passed the multiplex PCR reads through MiXCR, listing each CDR3 protein once. The data contain about 230,000 distinct CDR3 sequences, 32% of them singletons. Breast cancer patients provided tissue from their axillary draining lymph nodes. Sequenced input: axillary lymph node tissue. The receptors originated from a female donor with breast cancer. Some clones in this sample may be carry-over from other donors' samples.

This clonotype was recorded many times. This chain links TRBV6-6 with TRBJ1-3; TRBD1 matches at 11 bases. The V gene end was trimmed by 6 bases and the J gene end by 7 bases; junction bases not matched to a gene: 8. Germline CDR1 MNHNY, CDR2 SVGAGI (reference sequence). The CDR3 is 15 residues long. DNA for the CDR3: TGTGCCAGCAGCCCCATGGGACAGGGGGTCAACACCATATATTTT. Translation gives CASSPMGQGVNTIYF.

The V gene is TRBV28, the J gene TRBJ2-7, with D perhaps assigned TRBD1 or TRBD2 (6 bases each). This CDR3 contains 13 residues. Trimming left V 10 bases short and J 2 bases short, with 15 bases between. Germline loops: CDR1 MDHEN, CDR2 SYDVKM. CDR3 sequence (DNA): TGTGCCATCAATAGTGGGGGGCCCTACGAGCAGTACTTC. Its protein product is CAINSGGPYEQYF.

This clonotype was counted at least ten times. The CDR3 region has the DNA TGCAGTGCTAGATGGACCTACGAGCAGTACTTC. Amino acid sequence: CSARWTYEQYF. The chain has TRBV20-1 and TRBJ2-7; D call uncertain. The germline V gene encodes CDR1 DFQATT and CDR2 SNEGSKA (reference sequence). The CDR3 spans 11 residues. Between the trimmed V and J ends, which lost 2 bases and 2 bases, there was a span of 4 bases.

There are many counts of this clonotype. The rearrangement links TRBV4-2 to TRBJ2-7; possibly TRBD2 for D (6 bases). Germline lookup yields CDR1 LGHNA and CDR2 YNFKEQ. Between the trimmed V and J ends, which lost 1 base and 6 bases, there was a span of 13 bases. The CDR3 has 14 residues. The CDR3 DNA reads TGTGCCAGCAGCCAAGTCACGGGAGAAGTCGAGCAGTACTTC. Protein product: CASSQVTGEVEQYF.

This clonotype came up many times. The chain uses TRBV4-2 and TRBJ2-7; D assignment may be TRBD1 or TRBD2 (5 bases each). The CDR3 is 16 residues long. Germline V CDR1 and CDR2: LGHNA, YNFKEQ. Trimming removed 1 base from V and 1 base from J, with 14 bases in between. CDR3: CASSQGARDPSYEQYF. CDR3 coding DNA: TGTGCCAGCAGCCAAGGGGCCCGGGACCCGTCCTACGAGCAGTACTTC.

This clonotype appeared many times. V is TRBV20-1 and J is TRBJ2-3; a weak D match, TRBD2 (5 bases). The germline CDR1 and CDR2 sequences are DFQATT and SNEGSKA (reference sequence). The CDR3 sequence is 16 residues long. Trimming stripped 4 bases from V and 6 bases from J, with 23 bases between. CDR3 protein: CSAIPPLLGEKDTQYF. The CDR3 coding sequence is TGCAGTGCTATTCCCCCCCTGTTGGGAGAAAAGGATACGCAGTATTTT.

In this sample, this clonotype turned up many times. V is TRBV30 and J is TRBJ2-3; TRBD1 is a possible D gene (6 bases). The CDR3 has 13 amino acids. Germline lookup yields CDR1 GTSNPN and CDR2 SVGIG (reference sequence). The V and J ends lost 4 bases and 0 bases respectively, with 8 bases between them. CDR3 loop: CAWTGASTDTQYF. The CDR3 DNA reads TGTGCCTGGACAGGGGCGAGCACAGATACGCAGTATTTT. The entire variable domain, with the rest obtained from reference TRBV30 and TRBJ2-3, is as follows: SQTIHQWPATLVQPVGSPLSLECTVEGTSNPNLYWYRQAAGRGLQLLFYSVGIGQISSEVPQNLSASRPQDRQFILSSKKLLLSDSGFYLCAWTGASTDTQYFGPGTRLTVL.

This clonotype was seen a handful of times. The chain carries TRBV28 and TRBJ2-7, with 10 bases that match TRBD1. Germline CDR1 and CDR2: MDHEN and SYDVKM. The CDR3 is made up of 15 amino acids. V dropped 5 bases and J dropped 2; count of bases not matched to a gene: 6. CDR3 coding DNA: TGTGCCAGCAGTACAGGACAGGGGGGGGCCTACGAGCAGTACTTC. Its translation is CASSTGQGGAYEQYF.

On this clonotype itself: Relative to the germline gene, one junction end is altered; a read error may explain this. V usage is TRBV2 and J usage is TRBJ1-6; D remains unclear. Germline V gives CDR1 SNHLY, CDR2 FYNNEI. There are 17 residues in the CDR3. The CDR3 DNA reads as TGTGCCAGCAGTGAAATGCGGCGGAGCTCCCATAACTCACCCCTCCACTTT. Its protein is CASSEMRRSSHNSPLHF.

Many counts were recorded for this clonotype. The chain couples TRBV2 to TRBJ1-5, with no clear D. V dropped 8 bases and J dropped 4 bases, with 15 bases sitting between them. Germline lookup yields CDR1 SNHLY and CDR2 FYNNEI. This CDR3 spans 14 amino acids. In DNA form, the CDR3 reads TGTGCCAGCTCCACAAGGGTATGGAATCAGCCCCAGCATTTT. It is translated as CASSTRVWNQPQHF.

This clonotype was recorded at least ten times. This sequence joins TRBV5-6 and TRBJ2-1; D is perhaps TRBD1 or TRBD2 (5 bases each). The germline CDR1 and CDR2 sequences are SGHDT and YYEEEE. V lost 1 base and J lost 6, with 8 bases in between. The CDR3 extends over 13 amino acids. The CDR3 spells CASSLPGANEQFF. For the CDR3, the DNA is TGTGCCAGCAGCTTGCCCGGGGCCAATGAGCAGTTCTTC. The full variable domain, rest sourced from reference TRBV5-6 and TRBJ2-1, is DAGVTQSPTHLIKTRGQQVTLRCSPKSGHDTVSWYQQALGQGPQFIFQYYEEEERQRGNFPDRFSGHQFPNYSSELNVNALLLGDSALYLCASSLPGANEQFFGPGTRLTVL.

This clonotype was recorded many times. The rearrangement links TRBV6-1 to TRBJ1-5, with 8 positions matching TRBD1. Germline V lookup: CDR1 MNHNS, CDR2 SASEGT. The CDR3 has 18 residues. The junction had 11 bases not matched to a gene; V was cut back by 4 bases and J by 0 bases. CDR3 DNA: TGTGCCAGCAGTGCGACAGGGGTGGGATCATATAGCAATCAGCCCCAGCATTTT. Translating it yields CASSATGVGSYSNQPQHF.

On this clonotype itself: A much larger clone differs by one base, so this may be a read error. J is TRBJ1-4 and V is TRBV12-3 or TRBV12-4; D gene ambiguous. This CDR3 has 11 amino acids. V gave up 3 bases and J gave up 7 bases, with 3 bases separating them. The DNA for the CDR3 is TGTGCCAGCAGTTTCTCTGAAAAACTGTTTTTT. Translated, it gives CASSFSEKLFF.

There are many counts of this clonotype. The chain combines TRBV20-1 with TRBJ2-1; 7 nucleotides agree with TRBD2. This CDR3 contains 14 residues. Per the germline V gene, CDR1 is DFQATT and CDR2 is SNEGSKA (reference sequence). Losses at the gene ends were 2 bases for V and 6 bases for J; bases not matched to a gene: 7. In DNA, the CDR3 is TGCAGTGCTAGAATCGGGGGAGGGAGCAATGAGCAGTTCTTC. It is translated as CSARIGGGSNEQFF.

The V and J genes are TRBV9 and TRBJ2-5; no clear D. Trimming cost V 3 bases and J 2 bases, with 5 bases left between them. Germline V CDR1 and CDR2: SGDLS, YYNGEE. The CDR3 contains 12 residues. The CDR3 DNA is TGTGCCAGCAGCGGGCGACAAGAGACCCAGTACTTC. This encodes CASSGRQETQYF. Full variable domain (remainder filled in from reference TRBV9 and TRBJ2-5): DSGVTQTPKHLITATGQRVTLRCSPRSGDLSVYWYQQSLDQGLQFLIQYYNGEERAKGNILERFSAQQFPDLHSELNLSSLELGDSALYFCASSGRQETQYFGPGTRLLVL.

This clonotype was observed many times. The chain combines TRBV28 with TRBJ2-5, with D tentatively TRBD1 (6 bases). Germline values: CDR1 MDHEN, CDR2 SYDVKM. The CDR3 spans 14 residues. V dropped 7 bases and J dropped 2 bases, with 14 bases sitting between them. The CDR3: CASNHLTGQETQYF. CDR3 bases: TGTGCCAGCAACCACCTGACAGGTCAAGAGACCCAGTACTTC.